The 26 T cell receptor beta chains reported below all come from one sample, sequenced in a study of regulatory T cells in long-lasting Graves disease. Described time point: newly diagnosed GD, antithyroid drugs for less than 3 months. PBMC-extracted RNA yielded the TCR library. CDR3-region Arm-PCR and iRepertoire HTBI primers produced the TCR beta libraries. TCRdb analysed the multiplex PCR reads with MiXCR anew, one entry per CDR3 protein. The data contain 350,000 to 450,000 distinct CDR3 sequences, roughly 15% of them singletons. These sequences were also reported in another study, on T cells in Graves' hyperthyroidism and ophthalmopathy.

Sequencing was performed on peripheral blood mononuclear cells (PBMCs), taken at new diagnosis, from a patient treated with antithyroid drugs. The origin of the receptors is a woman aged 40 to 49 with Graves disease.

Comment on this clonotype: The junction does not match germline at one end; this may be a read error. J is TRBJ2-2 and V is TRBV19; perhaps TRBD1 as D (6 bases). The CDR3 sequence is 12 residues long. Germline V gives CDR1 LNHDA, CDR2 SQIVND (reference sequence). The CDR3 DNA sequence: TGTGCCAGTTGGGGGCGGCACGGGGAGCTGTCTTTT. Translating gives CASWGRHGELSF.

This clonotype was counted between two and nine times. This chain joins TRBV19 and TRBJ1-5, with a weak D call TRBD1 (6 bases). V was clipped by 6 bases and J by 5 bases, with 11 bases between them. CDR1 is LNHDA, CDR2 SQIVND, per germline (reference sequence). The CDR3 extends over 13 amino acids. In nucleotides, the CDR3 is TGTGCCAGTAGGAAAAGGGGGGATCAGCCCCAGCATTTT. It yields the protein CASRKRGDQPQHF.

Note on this clonotype: A much larger clone differs from this one at a single base, so this may be a read error. DNA of the CDR3: TGTGCCAGCAGGGCCGAGCCCCTCACAGATACGCAGTGTTTT. Protein product: CASRAEPLTDTQCF. This rearrangement joins TRBV7-2 to TRBJ2-3; D is uncertain. Germline V gene data show CDR1 as SGHTA and CDR2 as FQGNSA. This CDR3 spans 14 amino acids.

The chain employs TRBV27 and TRBJ2-7; 11 nucleotides match TRBD2. Germline CDR1 is MNHEY and CDR2 is SMNVEV (reference sequence). The length of the CDR3 is 16 residues. Losses at the gene ends were 3 bases for V and 0 bases for J; bases not matched to a gene: 4. The CDR3: CASSFSLAGGSYEQYF. CDR3 coding DNA: TGTGCCAGCAGTTTTTCCCTAGCGGGAGGCTCCTACGAGCAGTACTTC.

V gene TRBV28 combines with J gene TRBJ1-5, with unresolved D. V lost 4 bases, J lost 6 bases, and 7 bases lay in between. The CDR3 length is 12 residues. Germline loops: CDR1 MDHEN, CDR2 SYDVKM. The CDR3 here is CASSYSSQPQHF. The CDR3 DNA reads as TGTGCCAGCAGTTACTCTAGTCAGCCCCAGCATTTT.

V usage is TRBV11-2 and J usage is TRBJ2-7, with 7 bases identical to TRBD1. CDR3 length equals 14 residues. CDR1 is SGHAT, CDR2 FQNNGV, per germline. Trimming removed 5 bases from V and 3 bases from J; junction bases left unmatched: 7. The CDR3 DNA follows: TGTGCCAGCAGCGAGGACAGGCGAAGCTACGAGCAGTACTTC. Residues: CASSEDRRSYEQYF.

The chain links TRBV24-1 to TRBJ2-2, with D unclear. V lost 6 bases and J 1 base, leaving 11 bases between the germline ends. This CDR3 contains 15 residues. Germline-derived CDR1 and CDR2 are KGHDR and SFDVKD. The CDR3 is CATSLTPLNTGELFF. CDR3 DNA: TGTGCCACCAGTCTTACACCCCTGAACACCGGGGAGCTGTTTTTT.

This clonotype was observed at least ten times. The V call is TRBV7-8, the J call TRBJ2-1, with unresolved D. The V end lost 1 base, the J end lost 0 bases, and 19 bases lay between the germline ends. Per the germline V gene, CDR1 is SGHVS and CDR2 is FQNEAQ. This CDR3 has 19 residues. The CDR3 sequence is CASSLVGGSPSSSYNEQFF. In DNA form, the CDR3 reads TGTGCCAGCAGCTTAGTGGGTGGTAGTCCCAGTAGCTCCTACAATGAGCAGTTCTTC.

The sample holds many counts of this clonotype. The J gene is TRBJ2-1, the V gene TRBV24-1; 7 nucleotides agree with TRBD1. Per germline, CDR1 KGHDR and CDR2 SFDVKD. This CDR3 comprises 17 residues. V lost 1 base to trimming and J lost 4 bases; unmatched junction nucleotides: 9. CDR3 amino acids: CATSDLEGRGFYNEQFF. The CDR3 DNA follows: TGTGCCACCAGTGATTTAGAGGGCAGGGGGTTTTACAATGAGCAGTTCTTC.

This clonotype was observed at least ten times. The V and J genes are TRBV28 and TRBJ1-3, with D unresolved. V was clipped by 6 bases and J by 8 bases, with 20 bases between them. CDR1 and CDR2 (germline): MDHEN, SYDVKM. This CDR3 is built from 15 residues. The CDR3 DNA follows: TGTGCCAGCAGCCCTCCCGGACTGGGCTCGGACACCATATATTTT. Residues: CASSPPGLGSDTIYF.

This clonotype was recorded many times. The V gene is TRBV12-3 or TRBV12-4, the J gene TRBJ2-4; the match to TRBD1 covers 12 bases. The V segment lost 6 bases and the J segment 2 bases; nucleotides outside the gene matches: 2. This CDR3 comprises 15 residues. Written as DNA, the CDR3 is TGTGCCAGCAGGGGACAGGGGGCATCCAAAAACATTCAGTACTTC. Translation: CASRGQGASKNIQYF.

The chain employs TRBV5-1 and TRBJ1-1; 7 bases line up with TRBD1. J was trimmed by 1 base and V by 1 base; bases with no gene match: 4. Germline V gives CDR1 SGHRS, CDR2 YFSETQ. This CDR3 spans 15 amino acids. The CDR3 sequence is CASSLTGQRNTEAFF. The DNA of the CDR3 is TGCGCCAGCAGCTTGACGGGACAGAGGAACACTGAAGCTTTCTTT. Together with reference TRBV5-1 and TRBJ1-1, the CDR3 gives the full variable domain: KAGVTQTPRYLIKTRGQQVTLSCSPISGHRSVSWYQQTPGQGLQFLFEYFSETQRNKGNFPGRFSGRQFSNSRSEMNVSTLELGDSALYLCASSLTGQRNTEAFFGQGTRLTVV.

This clonotype has at least ten counts. V and J are TRBV30 and TRBJ2-1, with TRBD2 identical over 11 bases. J was trimmed by 8 bases and V by 3 bases; bases with no gene match: 12. Germline V CDR1 and CDR2: GTSNPN, SVGIG (reference sequence). The CDR3 length is 16 residues. DNA for the CDR3: TGTGCCTGGAGACCACTAGCGGGAGACTACATCGATGAGCAGTTCTTC. It specifies CAWRPLAGDYIDEQFF.

The chain combines TRBV7-3 with TRBJ2-3; 10 bases fit TRBD2. The CDR3 runs 14 residues. Losses at the gene ends were 5 bases for V and 6 bases for J; bases not matched to a gene: 5. CDR1 is SGHTA and CDR2 is FQGTGA in the germline V gene. CDR3 sequence reads: CASSLGLADDTQYF. The CDR3 coding sequence is TGTGCCAGCAGCCTCGGACTAGCGGATGATACGCAGTATTTT.

This clonotype was picked up a small number of times. The rearrangement links TRBV9 to TRBJ2-3; 8 nucleotides match TRBD2. There are 16 residues in the CDR3. The V gene's germline CDR1 is SGDLS and CDR2 YYNGEE. Germline trimming cut 4 bases from V and 2 bases from J; bases unmatched to any gene: 9. The CDR3 is CASSQALAAPTDTQYF. For the CDR3, the DNA is TGTGCCAGCAGCCAAGCACTAGCGGCACCCACAGATACGCAGTATTTT.

This clonotype was picked up a small number of times. The chain recombines TRBV10-1 with TRBJ2-4, with 10 nucleotides matching TRBD2. J gave up 6 bases and V 3 bases, and 5 bases lay outside the gene matches. Germline V gene sequence: CDR1 WNHNN, CDR2 SYGVQD (reference sequence). The CDR3 loop spans 15 amino acids. In nucleotides, the CDR3 is TGCGCCAGCAGTGATTCTAGCGGGAGTGGAAACATTCAGTACTTC. This translates into CASSDSSGSGNIQYF.

This rearrangement joins TRBV27 to TRBJ1-2, with a weak D call TRBD1 (6 bases). CDR1 and CDR2 (germline): MNHEY, SMNVEV (reference sequence). The CDR3 has 16 residues. V was pared by 2 bases and J by 2 bases, with 15 bases between. The CDR3, as DNA: TGTGCCAGCAGTTTACTCTTGGGGGGGGCCAACTATGGCTACACCTTC. It specifies CASSLLLGGANYGYTF.

This clonotype was seen more than once but under ten times. The chain uses TRBV7-9 and TRBJ1-1; D gene unclear. V gave up 5 bases and J gave up 1 base, with 17 bases separating them. Germline CDR1 is SEHNR and CDR2 is FQNEAQ (reference sequence). This CDR3 comprises 16 residues. The CDR3 protein is CASSLGNLNRNTEAFF. The CDR3 nucleotides are TGTGCCAGCAGCCTAGGCAATCTTAACAGGAACACTGAAGCTTTCTTT.

As concerns this clonotype: This may be a read error, as it is one base from a much larger clone. The gene calls are TRBV12-5 and TRBJ2-1; D is ambiguous. CDR1 and CDR2 from the germline V gene are LGHNT and FRNRAP. Trimming left V 2 bases short and J 5 bases short, with 10 bases between. This CDR3 spans 14 amino acids. The CDR3 DNA is TGTGCTAGTGGTTTGCAAACCTCGGACAATGAGCAGTTCTTC. It specifies CASGLQTSDNEQFF.

This clonotype was counted at least ten times. This chain joins TRBV12-3 or TRBV12-4 and TRBJ1-1; maybe TRBD1 (5 bases). V gave up 7 bases and J gave up 5 bases, with 17 bases separating them. CDR3 length equals 14 residues. CDR3 sequence: CASTPGGWGTEAFF. The DNA of the CDR3 is TGTGCCAGCACTCCTGGGGGGTGGGGTACTGAAGCTTTCTTT.

As regards this clonotype: No conserved phenylalanine or tryptophan ends this CDR3, so it is likely a read error. The limits of the CDR3 on the DNA are not certain, so only TCRdb's listed CDR3 is given. The chain combines TRBV20-1 with TRBJ1-1. The CDR3 is 8 residues long, ends included. Germline V gene sequence: CDR1 DFQATT, CDR2 SNEGSKA (reference sequence). Here the CDR3 reads CSARPVAL.

This clonotype was picked up many times. The chain carries TRBV2 and TRBJ2-3, with 7 bases identical to TRBD2. The CDR3 has 14 residues. CDR1 is SNHLY, CDR2 FYNNEI, per germline. V lost 6 bases to trimming and J lost 7 bases; unmatched junction nucleotides: 10. The CDR3 region has the DNA TGTGCCAGCAGCCCCGGACTAGTTGGAAATACGCAGTATTTT. Its protein is CASSPGLVGNTQYF.

In this sample, this clonotype turned up many times. The V call is TRBV20-1, the J call TRBJ1-2, with TRBD1 as a possible D gene (5 bases). V lost 6 bases and J lost 3, with 17 bases in between. Germline CDR1 reads DFQATT; CDR2 reads SNEGSKA (reference sequence). The CDR3 sequence is 14 residues long. The CDR3 reads CSAQPGQDYYGYTF. In nucleotides, the CDR3 is TGCAGTGCCCAGCCGGGGCAGGACTACTATGGCTACACCTTC.

This clonotype was found many times. The chain combines TRBV12-3 or TRBV12-4 with TRBJ2-2; D remains ambiguous. V gave up 2 bases and J gave up 4 bases, with 5 bases separating them. The CDR3 runs to 13 residues. The CDR3 region is CASSLISTGELFF. In DNA form, the CDR3 reads TGTGCCAGCAGTTTAATCTCCACCGGGGAGCTGTTTTTT.

This clonotype was picked up a small number of times. The chain joins TRBV4-1 to TRBJ2-1; 10 bases agree with TRBD1. V shed 1 base and J 4 bases; nucleotides not matched to a gene: 1. In germline, CDR1 is MGHRA, CDR2 YSYEKL. The CDR3 extends over 15 amino acids. CDR3 loop: CASSQGTGGYNEQFF. CDR3 DNA sequence: TGCGCCAGCAGCCAAGGGACAGGGGGTTACAATGAGCAGTTCTTC.

This clonotype was detected many times. The genes are TRBV6-1 and TRBJ2-5; D remains unclear. V lost 5 bases, J lost 3 bases, and 7 bases lay in between. The CDR3 sequence is 12 residues long. The germline V gene encodes CDR1 MNHNS and CDR2 SASEGT. CDR3 sequence (DNA): TGTGCCAGCAGTCTGGACGAAGAGACCCAGTACTTC. Its translation: CASSLDEETQYF.